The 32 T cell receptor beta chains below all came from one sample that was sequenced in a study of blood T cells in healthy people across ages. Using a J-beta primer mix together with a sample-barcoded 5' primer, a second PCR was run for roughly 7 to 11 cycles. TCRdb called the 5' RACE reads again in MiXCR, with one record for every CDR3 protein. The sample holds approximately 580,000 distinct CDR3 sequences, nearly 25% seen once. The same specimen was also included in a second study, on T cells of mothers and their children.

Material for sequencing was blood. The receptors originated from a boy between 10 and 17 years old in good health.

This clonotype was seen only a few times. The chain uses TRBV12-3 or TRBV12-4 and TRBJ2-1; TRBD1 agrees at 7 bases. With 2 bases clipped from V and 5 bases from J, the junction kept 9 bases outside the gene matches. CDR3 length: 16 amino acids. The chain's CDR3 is CASSLMSAQGNNEQFF. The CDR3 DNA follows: TGTGCCAGCAGTTTAATGTCAGCACAGGGGAACAATGAGCAGTTCTTC.

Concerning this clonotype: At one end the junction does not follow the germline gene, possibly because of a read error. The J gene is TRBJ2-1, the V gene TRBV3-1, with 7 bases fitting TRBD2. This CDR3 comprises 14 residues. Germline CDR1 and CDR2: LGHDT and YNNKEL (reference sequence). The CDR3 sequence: CTSGPGTTCNEQFF. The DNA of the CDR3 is TGTACCAGCGGCCCCGGGACTACCTGCAATGAGCAGTTCTTC.

The CDR3 sequence: CSARARASLHLWEQFF. CDR3 in DNA: TGCAGTGCTAGAGCCCGGGCTAGCCTTCACTTATGGGAGCAGTTCTTC. The chain couples TRBV20-1 to TRBJ2-1, with D possibly being TRBD2 (5 bases). The CDR3 is 16 amino acids. The germline gives CDR1 DFQATT, CDR2 SNEGSKA (reference sequence). Trimming stripped 1 base from V and 10 bases from J, with 23 bases between.

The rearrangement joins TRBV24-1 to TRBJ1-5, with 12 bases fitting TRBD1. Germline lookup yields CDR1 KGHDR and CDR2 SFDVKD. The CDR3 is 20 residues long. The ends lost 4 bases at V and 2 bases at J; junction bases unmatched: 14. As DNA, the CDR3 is TGTGCCACCAGTGAAAGCCCGGGACAGGGGGCACGGGGTGGCAATCAGCCCCAGCATTTT. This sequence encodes CATSESPGQGARGGNQPQHF.

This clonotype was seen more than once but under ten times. The CDR3 coding sequence is TGTGCCAGCAGTCCGCCCAATTTGAAAGGCTACAATGAGCAGTTCTTC. Residues: CASSPPNLKGYNEQFF. The chain is built from TRBV28 and TRBJ2-5; no firm D call. The end of the DNA fits TRBJ2-1 better, so the J call may be wrong. Looked up from germline, CDR1 is MDHEN and CDR2 is SYDVKM. This CDR3 is 16 amino acids long.

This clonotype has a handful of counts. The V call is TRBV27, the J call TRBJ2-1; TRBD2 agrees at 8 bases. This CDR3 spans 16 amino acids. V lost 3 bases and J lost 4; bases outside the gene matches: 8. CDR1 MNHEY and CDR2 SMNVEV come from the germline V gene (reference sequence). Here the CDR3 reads CASSLRGVSQYNEQFF. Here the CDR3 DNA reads TGTGCCAGCAGTTTGCGGGGGGTTTCACAGTACAATGAGCAGTTCTTC.

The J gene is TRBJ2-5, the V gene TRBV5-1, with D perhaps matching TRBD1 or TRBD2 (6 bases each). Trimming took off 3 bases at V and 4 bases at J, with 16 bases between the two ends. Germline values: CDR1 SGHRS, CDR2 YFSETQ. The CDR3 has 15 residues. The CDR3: CASSSDRFGGETQYF. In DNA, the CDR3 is TGCGCCAGCAGCTCAGACAGGTTCGGGGGAGAGACCCAGTACTTC. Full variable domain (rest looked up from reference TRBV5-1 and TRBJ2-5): KAGVTQTPRYLIKTRGQQVTLSCSPISGHRSVSWYQQTPGQGLQFLFEYFSETQRNKGNFPGRFSGRQFSNSRSEMNVSTLELGDSALYLCASSSDRFGGETQYFGPGTRLLVL.

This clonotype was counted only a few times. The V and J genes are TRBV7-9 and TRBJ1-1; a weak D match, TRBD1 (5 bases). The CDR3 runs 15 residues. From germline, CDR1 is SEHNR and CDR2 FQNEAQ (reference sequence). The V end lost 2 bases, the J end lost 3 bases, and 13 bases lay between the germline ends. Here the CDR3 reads CASSLRAPGDTEAFF. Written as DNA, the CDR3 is TGTGCCAGCAGCTTAAGGGCCCCGGGGGACACTGAAGCTTTCTTT.

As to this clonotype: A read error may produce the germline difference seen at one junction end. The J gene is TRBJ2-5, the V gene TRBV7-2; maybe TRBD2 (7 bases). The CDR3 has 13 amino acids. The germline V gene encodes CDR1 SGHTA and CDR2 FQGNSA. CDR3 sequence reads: CASSQTYAGAEFF. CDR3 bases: TGTGCCAGCAGCCAGACATACGCGGGGGCAGAGTTCTTC.

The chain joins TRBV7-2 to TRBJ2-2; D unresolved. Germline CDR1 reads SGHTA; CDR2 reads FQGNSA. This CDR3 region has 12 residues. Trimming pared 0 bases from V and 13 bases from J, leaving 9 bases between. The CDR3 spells CASSLAPFMLFF. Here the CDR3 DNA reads TGTGCCAGCAGCTTAGCACCCTTTATGCTGTTTTTT.

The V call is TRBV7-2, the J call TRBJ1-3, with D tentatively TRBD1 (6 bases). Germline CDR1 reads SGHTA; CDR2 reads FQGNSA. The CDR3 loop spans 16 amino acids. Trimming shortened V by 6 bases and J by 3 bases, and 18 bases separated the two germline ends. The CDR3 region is CASRLQGGDSGNTIYF. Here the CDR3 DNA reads TGTGCCAGCAGGCTACAGGGTGGGGATAGTGGAAACACCATATATTTT.

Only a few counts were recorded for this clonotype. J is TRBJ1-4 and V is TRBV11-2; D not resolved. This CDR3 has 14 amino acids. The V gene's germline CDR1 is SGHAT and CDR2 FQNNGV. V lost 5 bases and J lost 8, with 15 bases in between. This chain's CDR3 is CASSPVTTGEKLFF. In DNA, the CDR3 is TGTGCCAGCAGCCCAGTCACCACTGGGGAAAAACTGTTTTTT.

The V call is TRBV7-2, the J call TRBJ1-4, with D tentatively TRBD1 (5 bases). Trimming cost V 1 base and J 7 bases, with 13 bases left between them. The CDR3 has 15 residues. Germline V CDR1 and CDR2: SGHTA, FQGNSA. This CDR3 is CASSLGGVQLEKLFF. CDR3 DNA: TGTGCCAGCAGCTTAGGGGGGGTACAGCTTGAAAAACTGTTTTTT.

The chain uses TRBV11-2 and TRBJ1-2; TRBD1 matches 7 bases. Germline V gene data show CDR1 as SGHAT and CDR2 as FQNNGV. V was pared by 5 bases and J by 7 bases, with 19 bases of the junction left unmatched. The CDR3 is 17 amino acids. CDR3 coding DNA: TGTGCCAGCAGCCGGAGAGGGCTTAGACAGGGTCCTAGTGGCTACACCTTC. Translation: CASSRRGLRQGPSGYTF. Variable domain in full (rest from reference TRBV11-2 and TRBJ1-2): EAGVAQSPRYKIIEKRQSVAFWCNPISGHATLYWYQQILGQGPKLLIQFQNNGVVDDSQLPKDRFSAERLKGVDSTLKIQPAKLEDSAVYLCASSRRGLRQGPSGYTFGSGTRLTVV.

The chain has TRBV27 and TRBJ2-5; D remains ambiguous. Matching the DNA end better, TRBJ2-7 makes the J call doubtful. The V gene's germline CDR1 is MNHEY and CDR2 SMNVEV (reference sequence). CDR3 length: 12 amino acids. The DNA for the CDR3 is TGTGCCAGCAGTTCTGCGCACTACGAGCAGTACTTC. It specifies CASSSAHYEQYF.

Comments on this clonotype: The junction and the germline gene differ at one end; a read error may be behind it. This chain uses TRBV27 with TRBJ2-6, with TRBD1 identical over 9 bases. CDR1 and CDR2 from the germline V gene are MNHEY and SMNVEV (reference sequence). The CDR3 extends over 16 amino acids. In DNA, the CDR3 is TGTGCCAGCAGACCCTGGACAGGGGCCGGGGCCAGCGTCCTGACTTTC. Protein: CASRPWTGAGASVLTF.

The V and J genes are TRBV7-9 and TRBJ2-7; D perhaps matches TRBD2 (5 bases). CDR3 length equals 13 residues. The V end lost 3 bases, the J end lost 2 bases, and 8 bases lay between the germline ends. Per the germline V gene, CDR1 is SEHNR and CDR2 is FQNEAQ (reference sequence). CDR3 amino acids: CASSFRDPYEQYF. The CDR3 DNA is TGTGCCAGCAGCTTCCGGGATCCCTACGAGCAGTACTTC.

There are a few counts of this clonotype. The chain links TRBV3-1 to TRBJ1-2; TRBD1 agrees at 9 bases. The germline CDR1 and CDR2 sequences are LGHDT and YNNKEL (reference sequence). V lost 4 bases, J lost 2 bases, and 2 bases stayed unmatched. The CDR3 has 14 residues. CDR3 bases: TGTGCCAGCAGCCGAGGGACAGGGAACTATGGCTACACCTTC. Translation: CASSRGTGNYGYTF.

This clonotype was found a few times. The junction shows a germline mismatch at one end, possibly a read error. The CDR3 sequence: CASSRTLNNRQETQYF. Here the CDR3 DNA reads TGTGCTAGCAGCCGCACATTGAACAATCGCCAAGAGACCCAGTACTTC. V is TRBV7-7 and J is TRBJ2-5; no clear D gene. Per the germline V gene, CDR1 is SSHAT and CDR2 is FNYEAQ (reference sequence). This CDR3 has 16 amino acids.

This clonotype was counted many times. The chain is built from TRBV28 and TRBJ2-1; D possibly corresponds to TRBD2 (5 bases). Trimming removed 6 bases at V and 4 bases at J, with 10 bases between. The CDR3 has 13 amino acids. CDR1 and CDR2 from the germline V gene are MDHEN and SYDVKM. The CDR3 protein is CASSFRGYNEQFF. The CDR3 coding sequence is TGTGCCAGCAGCTTCCGGGGATACAATGAGCAGTTCTTC.

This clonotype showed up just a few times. CDR3 region: CASSPPGLGNNEQFF. In nucleotides, the CDR3 is TGTGCCAGCAGTCCACCGGGACTAGGGAACAATGAGCAGTTCTTC. V is TRBV27 and J is TRBJ2-1; 8 bases are a match to TRBD2. In germline, CDR1 is MNHEY, CDR2 SMNVEV (reference sequence). The CDR3 length is 15 residues. With 5 bases clipped from V and 5 bases from J, the junction kept 8 bases outside the gene matches.

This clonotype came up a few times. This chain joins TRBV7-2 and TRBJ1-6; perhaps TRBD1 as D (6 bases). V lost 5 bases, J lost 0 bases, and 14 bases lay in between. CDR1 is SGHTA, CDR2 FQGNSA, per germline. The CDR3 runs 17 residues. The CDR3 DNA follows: TGTGCCAGCAGCCGAGGGGGGACGTACTCCTATAATTCACCCCTCCACTTT. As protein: CASSRGGTYSYNSPLHF. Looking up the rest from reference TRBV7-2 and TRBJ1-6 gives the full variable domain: GAGVSQSPSNKVTEKGKDVELRCDPISGHTALYWYRQSLGQGLEFLIYFQGNSAPDKSGLPSDRFSAERTGGSVSTLTIQRTQQEDSAVYLCASSRGGTYSYNSPLHFGNGTRLTVT.

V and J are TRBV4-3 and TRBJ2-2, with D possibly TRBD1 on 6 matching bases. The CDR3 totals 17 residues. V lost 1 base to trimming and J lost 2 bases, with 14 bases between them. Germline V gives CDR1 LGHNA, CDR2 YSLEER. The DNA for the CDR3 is TGCGCCAGCAGCCAAGGTTCCCGGGACATAAACACCGGGGAGCTGTTTTTT. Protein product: CASSQGSRDINTGELFF.

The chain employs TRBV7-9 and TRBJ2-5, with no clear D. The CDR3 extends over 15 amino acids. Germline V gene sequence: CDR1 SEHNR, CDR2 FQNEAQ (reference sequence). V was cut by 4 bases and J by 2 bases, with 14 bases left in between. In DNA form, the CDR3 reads TGTGCCAGCAGCTATTTAGAGCCGGTTCAAGAGACCCAGTACTTC. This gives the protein CASSYLEPVQETQYF.

CDR3 sequence: CASSPPGVTSGQETQYF. In DNA, the CDR3 is TGTGCCAGCAGTCCCCCAGGTGTTACTAGCGGGCAAGAGACCCAGTACTTC. The rearrangement links TRBV12-3 or TRBV12-4 to TRBJ2-5; TRBD2 agrees at 9 bases. The CDR3 length is 17 residues. The V and J ends lost 5 bases and 2 bases, in that order; junction bases with no gene match: 12.

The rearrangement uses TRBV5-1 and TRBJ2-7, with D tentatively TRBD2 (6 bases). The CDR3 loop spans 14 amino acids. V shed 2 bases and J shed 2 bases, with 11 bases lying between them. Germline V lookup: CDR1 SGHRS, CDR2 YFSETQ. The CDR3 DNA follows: TGCGCCAGCAGCTTCCTAGGGGAGGCCTACGAGCAGTACTTC. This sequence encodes CASSFLGEAYEQYF.

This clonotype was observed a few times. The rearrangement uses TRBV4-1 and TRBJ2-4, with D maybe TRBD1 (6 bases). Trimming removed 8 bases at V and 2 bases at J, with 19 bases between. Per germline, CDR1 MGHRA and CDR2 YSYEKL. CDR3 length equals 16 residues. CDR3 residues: CASSRGRGDPKNIQYF. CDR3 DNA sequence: TGCGCCAGCTCTCGTGGCAGGGGAGATCCCAAAAACATTCAGTACTTC.

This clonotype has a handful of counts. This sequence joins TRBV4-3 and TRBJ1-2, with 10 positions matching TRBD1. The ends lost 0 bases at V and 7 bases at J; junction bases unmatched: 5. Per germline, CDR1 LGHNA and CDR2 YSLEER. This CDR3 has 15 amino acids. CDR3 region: CASSQEGTGASGYTF. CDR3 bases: TGCGCCAGCAGCCAAGAGGGGACAGGGGCTTCTGGCTACACCTTC.

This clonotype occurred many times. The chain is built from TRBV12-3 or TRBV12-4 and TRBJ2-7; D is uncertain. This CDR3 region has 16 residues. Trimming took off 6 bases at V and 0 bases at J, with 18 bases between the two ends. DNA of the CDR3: TGTGCCAGCAGATTAAAAAGAGGAAGGATCTCCTACGAGCAGTACTTC. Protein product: CASRLKRGRISYEQYF.

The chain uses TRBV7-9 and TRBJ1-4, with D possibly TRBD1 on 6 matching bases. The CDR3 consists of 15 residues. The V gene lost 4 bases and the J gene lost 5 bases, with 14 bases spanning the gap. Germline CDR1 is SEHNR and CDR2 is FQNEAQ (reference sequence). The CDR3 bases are TGTGCCAGCAGCTGGTCCAGCAGGGGCAATGAAAAACTGTTTTTT. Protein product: CASSWSSRGNEKLFF.

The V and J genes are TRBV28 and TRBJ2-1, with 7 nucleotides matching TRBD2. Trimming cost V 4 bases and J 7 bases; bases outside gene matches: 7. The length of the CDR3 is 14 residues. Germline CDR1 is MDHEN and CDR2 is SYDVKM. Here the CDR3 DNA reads TGTGCCAGCAGTTCCTCGACTAGCAGGAATGAGCAGTTCTTC. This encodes CASSSSTSRNEQFF.

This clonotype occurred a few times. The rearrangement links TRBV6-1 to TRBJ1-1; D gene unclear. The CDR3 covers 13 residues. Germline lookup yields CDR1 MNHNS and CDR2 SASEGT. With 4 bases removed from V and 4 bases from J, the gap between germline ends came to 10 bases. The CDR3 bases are TGTGCCAGCAGTGGCGCCGGAGCCACTGAAGCTTTCTTT. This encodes CASSGAGATEAFF.